This TCR beta chain was obtained from a study of T-cell memory formation after mild COVID-19. Each CDR3 protein gets one entry after TCRdb re-called the 5' RACE reads with MiXCR. The table has 450,000 to 700,000 distinct CDR3 sequences, more than 15% seen once; the top ten hold approximately 12%. This clonotype occurred many times. CDR3 length: 14 residues. The V gene end was trimmed by 1 base and the J gene end by 4 bases; junction bases not matched to a gene: 3. The germline V gene encodes CDR1 DFQATT and CDR2 SNEGSKA (reference sequence). J is TRBJ2-2 and V is TRBV20-1; 7 bases fit TRBD2. The source of this sequence is an adult woman who had mild COVID-19 (a few samples of this study predate the infection). Cell type and time point are not known. Sequencing was carried out using PBMCs or a T cell subset sorted from them (not recorded which). In DNA, the CDR3 is TGCAGTGCTAGAGCTCCGGGGGGCACCGGGGAGCTGTTTTTT. It specifies CSARAPGGTGELFF.